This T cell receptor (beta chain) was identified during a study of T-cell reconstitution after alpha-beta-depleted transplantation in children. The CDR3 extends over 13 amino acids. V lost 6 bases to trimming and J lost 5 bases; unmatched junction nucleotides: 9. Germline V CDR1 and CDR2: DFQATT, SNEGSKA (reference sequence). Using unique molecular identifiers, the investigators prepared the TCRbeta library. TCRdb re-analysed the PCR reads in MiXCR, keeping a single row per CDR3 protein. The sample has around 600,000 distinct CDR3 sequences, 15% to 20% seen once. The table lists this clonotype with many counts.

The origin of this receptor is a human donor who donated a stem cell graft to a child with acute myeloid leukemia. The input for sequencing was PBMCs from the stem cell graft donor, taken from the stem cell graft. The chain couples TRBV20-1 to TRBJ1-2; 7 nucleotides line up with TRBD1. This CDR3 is CSAPDRVEYGYTF. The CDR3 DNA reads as TGCAGTGCGCCTGACAGGGTCGAGTATGGCTACACCTTC.